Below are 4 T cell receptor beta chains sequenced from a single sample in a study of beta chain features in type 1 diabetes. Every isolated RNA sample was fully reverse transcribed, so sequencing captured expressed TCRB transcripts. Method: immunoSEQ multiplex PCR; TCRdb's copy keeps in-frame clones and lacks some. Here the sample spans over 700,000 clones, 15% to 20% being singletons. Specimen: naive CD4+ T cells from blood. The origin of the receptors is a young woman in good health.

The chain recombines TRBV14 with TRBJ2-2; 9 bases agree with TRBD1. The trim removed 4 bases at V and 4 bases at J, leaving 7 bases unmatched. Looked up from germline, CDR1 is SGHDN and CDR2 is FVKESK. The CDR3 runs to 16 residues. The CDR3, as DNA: TGTGCCAGCAGCCGCCTCCGGGGACAGGGCACCGGGGAGCTGTTTTTT. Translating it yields CASSRLRGQGTGELFF.

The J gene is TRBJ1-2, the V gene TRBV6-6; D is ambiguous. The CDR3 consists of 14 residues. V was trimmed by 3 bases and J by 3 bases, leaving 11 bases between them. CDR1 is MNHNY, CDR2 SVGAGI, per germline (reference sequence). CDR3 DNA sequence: TGTGCCAGCAGTTATTTGGGTCAGGACTATGGCTACACCTTC. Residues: CASSYLGQDYGYTF.

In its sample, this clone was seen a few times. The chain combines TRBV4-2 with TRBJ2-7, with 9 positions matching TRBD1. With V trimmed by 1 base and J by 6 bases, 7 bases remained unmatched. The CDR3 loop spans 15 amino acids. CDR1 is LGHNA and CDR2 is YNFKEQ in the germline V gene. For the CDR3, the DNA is TGTGCCAGCAGCCAAGCTACGGGACAGGGTGGCGAGCAGTACTTC. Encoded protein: CASSQATGQGGEQYF.

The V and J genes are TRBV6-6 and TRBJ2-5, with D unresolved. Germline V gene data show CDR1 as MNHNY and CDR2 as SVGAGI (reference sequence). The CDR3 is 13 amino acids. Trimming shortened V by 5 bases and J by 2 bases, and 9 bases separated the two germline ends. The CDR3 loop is CASSRTQQETQYF. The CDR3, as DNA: TGTGCCAGCAGTCGGACCCAACAAGAGACCCAGTACTTC.